These 16 T cell receptor beta chains were all obtained from the same sample, sequenced in a study of neoadjuvant anti-PD-1 for oral cavity cancer. Time point here: after neoadjuvant nivolumab, at surgical resection. Generated by immunoSEQ multiplex PCR, the TCRdb table keeps only in-frame clones and is missing some. This sample carries approximately 42,000 clones, about three quarters of them seen once, and the ten largest clones take 4% to 5%. The sequences come from PBMCs, collected after nivolumab (anti-PD-1) treatment. The receptor set was obtained from a person aged 35-79 years with oral cavity squamous cell carcinoma.

By sample share, this clone is medium-sized. This chain joins TRBV2 and TRBJ1-2, with 7 bases aligning to TRBD1. Trimming cost V 6 bases and J 6 bases; bases outside gene matches: 10. Germline lookup yields CDR1 SNHLY and CDR2 FYNNEI. The CDR3 sequence is 14 residues long. This CDR3 is CASSLTGTTNGYTF. In DNA, the CDR3 is TGTGCCAGCAGCCTGACAGGGACAACTAATGGCTACACCTTC.

The chain employs TRBV7-8 and TRBJ1-3; D ambiguous. Germline CDR1 and CDR2: SGHVS and FQNEAQ. Deletions cut 5 bases from V and 2 bases from J, with 13 bases between. CDR3 length equals 15 residues. Here the CDR3 reads CASSTLGWAGNTIYF. The CDR3 bases are TGTGCCAGCAGCACATTGGGGTGGGCTGGAAACACCATATATTTT. Drawing the rest from reference TRBV7-8 and TRBJ1-3, the complete variable domain is GAGVSQSPRYKVAKRGQDVALRCDPISGHVSLFWYQQALGQGPEFLTYFQNEAQLDKSGLPSDRFFAERPEGSVSTLKIQRTQQEDSAVYLCASSTLGWAGNTIYFGEGSWLTVV.

This clone has only a few counts. This chain links TRBV7-7 with TRBJ1-1; tentatively, D is TRBD1 (5 bases). The CDR3 extends over 13 amino acids. V shed 3 bases and J shed 1 base, with 6 bases lying between them. CDR1 and CDR2 (germline): SSHAT, FNYEAQ (reference sequence). Written as DNA, the CDR3 is TGTGCCAGCAGCTTGGACACGAACACTGAAGCTTTCTTT. It translates to CASSLDTNTEAFF.

The CDR3 nucleotides are TGTGCCAGCAGCTTGGGGAATCTGGAGTTCTTC. Amino acid sequence: CASSLGNLEFF. The chain combines TRBV7-9 with TRBJ2-1; no clear D. The V and J ends lost 3 bases and 14 bases respectively, with 11 bases between them. Germline CDR1 reads SEHNR; CDR2 reads FQNEAQ (reference sequence). This CDR3 has 11 residues.

The rearrangement uses TRBV4-2 and TRBJ2-3; 10 bases agree with TRBD2. J gave up 5 bases and V 4 bases, and 12 bases lay outside the gene matches. Germline V gene sequence: CDR1 LGHNA, CDR2 YNFKEQ. This CDR3 region has 17 residues. CDR3 nucleotides: TGTGCCAGCAGCCTACAGAAACAGCGGGGGGGGAAAGATACGCAGTATTTT. It encodes CASSLQKQRGGKDTQYF.

This clone rates as medium-sized (0.01 to 0.1%). The gene calls are TRBV6-1 and TRBJ2-4; D gene unclear. CDR3 length: 15 residues. Looked up from germline, CDR1 is MNHNS and CDR2 is SASEGT. V was pared by 6 bases and J by 9 bases, with 21 bases between. CDR3 loop: CASRPASGQFSIQYF. CDR3 in DNA: TGTGCCAGCAGACCCGCCTCCGGGCAGTTTAGCATTCAGTACTTC.

There are a few counts of this clone. The V gene is TRBV10-3, the J gene TRBJ2-3, with TRBD2 identical over 8 bases. V lost 6 bases, J lost 11 bases, and 19 bases stayed unmatched. Germline loops: CDR1 ENHRY, CDR2 SYGVKD. The CDR3 consists of 16 residues. CDR3 DNA: TGTGCCATCAGCGCGGACTTTGGGGCGGGGGGCCCTAAGCAGTATTTT. Protein: CAISADFGAGGPKQYF.

The V gene is TRBV28, the J gene TRBJ2-7, with a possible D match to TRBD1 (6 bases). The CDR3 contains 14 residues. Trimming shortened V by 2 bases and J by 3 bases, and 11 bases separated the two germline ends. The germline CDR1 and CDR2 sequences are MDHEN and SYDVKM. CDR3 coding DNA: TGTGCCAGCAGTTTAACACAGGGAAGCTACGAGCAGTACTTC. As protein: CASSLTQGSYEQYF. The whole variable domain, remainder taken from reference TRBV28 and TRBJ2-7, is DVKVTQSSRYLVKRTGEKVFLECVQDMDHENMFWYRQDPGLGLRLIYFSYDVKMKEKGDIPEGYSVSREKKERFSLILESASTNQTSMYLCASSLTQGSYEQYFGPGTRLTVT.

The CDR3 sequence: CASSLEGDVYTEAFF. The CDR3 DNA is TGCGCCAGCAGCTTGGAGGGGGACGTCTACACTGAAGCTTTCTTT. The chain has TRBV5-1 and TRBJ1-1; possibly TRBD1 for D (6 bases). In germline, CDR1 is SGHRS, CDR2 YFSETQ. CDR3 length: 15 residues. V lost 0 bases and J 3 bases, leaving 12 bases between the germline ends.

CDR3 DNA sequence: TGTGCCAGCAGCCAAGATCAGGGGGGTAGAATTAATGGCTACACCTTC. Residues: CASSQDQGGRINGYTF. The chain links TRBV4-2 to TRBJ1-2, with TRBD1 identical over 7 bases. CDR3 size: 16 residues. V was clipped by 0 bases and J by 6 bases; unmatched bases: 10. Germline assignment: CDR1 LGHNA and CDR2 YNFKEQ.

V is TRBV6-5 and J is TRBJ2-5; 10 bases align to TRBD1. CDR3 length equals 14 residues. The germline CDR1 and CDR2 sequences are MNHEY and SVGAGI. Unmatched junction bases numbered 4, after V lost 5 bases and J lost 4 bases. The CDR3 sequence is CASSRDRGLETQYF. The CDR3, as DNA: TGTGCCAGCAGTCGGGACAGGGGTTTAGAGACCCAGTACTTC.

The chain has TRBV19 and TRBJ1-6, with D perhaps matching TRBD1 (5 bases). The CDR3 is 14 residues long. V lost 4 bases to trimming and J lost 13 bases, with 17 bases between them. Germline loops: CDR1 LNHDA, CDR2 SQIVND (reference sequence). The CDR3 DNA follows: TGTGCCAGTAGTACTTTAAATGGGGGTTCGCCCCTCCACTTT. Protein product: CASSTLNGGSPLHF.

The chain joins TRBV4-1 to TRBJ2-2; D may be TRBD2 (6 bases). CDR1 and CDR2 from the germline V gene are MGHRA and YSYEKL. Between the trimmed V and J ends, which lost 4 bases and 4 bases, there was a span of 16 bases. This CDR3 contains 16 residues. The CDR3 reads CASSPTGGRGTGELFF. In DNA form, the CDR3 reads TGCGCCAGCAGCCCCACCGGGGGTCGCGGCACCGGGGAGCTGTTTTTT.

This clone has more than one count but fewer than ten. The rearrangement uses TRBV5-4 and TRBJ1-2, with D unclear. The V end lost 0 bases, the J end lost 4 bases, and 7 bases lay between the germline ends. The CDR3 totals 13 residues. Germline V gene lookup returns CDR1 SGHNT and CDR2 YYREEE (reference sequence). The CDR3 DNA follows: TGTGCCAGCAGCTTGGGAGGGTCCTATGGCTACACCTTC. Its protein product is CASSLGGSYGYTF.

This clone was seen a few times. The CDR3 nucleotides read TGCGCCAGCAGCCCAGGGGGCGCAGGAGATACGCAGTATTTT. Amino acid sequence: CASSPGGAGDTQYF. The V gene is TRBV5-1, the J gene TRBJ2-3, with 8 positions matching TRBD1. V trimming: 4 bases; J trimming: 5 bases; junction bases outside the gene matches: 6. The CDR3 consists of 14 residues. Germline values: CDR1 SGHRS, CDR2 YFSETQ.

The rearrangement uses TRBV6-1 and TRBJ2-3, with 8 positions matching TRBD2. CDR3 size: 14 residues. From germline, CDR1 is MNHNS and CDR2 SASEGT. The CDR3 region is CGSGGGTSTDTQYF. The CDR3 DNA reads as TGTGGCTCGGGGGGGGGCACTAGCACAGATACGCAGTATTTT.